The following is a T cell receptor (beta chain) sequence with its context. Method: immunoSEQ multiplex PCR; TCRdb's copy keeps in-frame clones and lacks some. Seen here are about 82,000 clones, over 75% observed once, and the top ten hold about 18%. Per germline, CDR1 SGDLS and CDR2 YYNGEE. This CDR3 comprises 16 residues. Trimming stripped 0 bases from V and 4 bases from J, with 14 bases between. The data were taken from a study of control samples from healthy donors and cancer patients. Sequencing used blood. The source of this sequence is a man in his fifties or sixties in good health. The chain has TRBV9 and TRBJ1-3; no clear D. CDR3 sequence: CASSVGPGQNGNTIYF. CDR3 bases: TGTGCCAGCAGCGTAGGCCCCGGGCAGAACGGAAACACCATATATTTT.